The 29 T cell receptor beta chains below were found in one sample sequenced in a study of T cells after yellow fever vaccination (dated by TCRdb to the late 2010s). Receptors were amplified or captured by 5' RACE. TCRdb names Illumina HiSeq 2500 as the instrument used. TCRdb trimmed public reads at Q25 via fastp, called clones via MiXCR and kept in-frame beta chains. Under each unique CDR3 protein, matching rows form one entry showing the most common genes and DNA. This sample has some 550,000 distinct CDR3 sequences in its table, and about a fifth of those were observed once. The ten largest clonotypes hold 13% to 15% of the sample. The treatment or condition label for this specimen denotes: live attenuated yellow fever vaccine strain. Material: PBMCs, obtained 15 days after the yellow fever booster vaccination. The receptors shown here come from a man in his thirties or forties who received the YFV17D yellow fever vaccine.

Many counts were recorded for this clonotype. This rearrangement joins TRBV5-1 to TRBJ2-7; TRBD1 aligns across 9 bases. The CDR3 totals 16 residues. The germline CDR1 and CDR2 sequences are SGHRS and YFSETQ. Trimming at V came to 0 bases and at J to 0 bases, leaving 4 bases not matched to a gene. The DNA of the CDR3 is TGCGCCAGCAGCTTGGAGGGGACAGGGAGCTCCTACGAGCAGTACTTC. As protein: CASSLEGTGSSYEQYF.

This clonotype was picked up a small number of times. The rearrangement joins TRBV3-1 to TRBJ1-1, with D perhaps TRBD1 (5 bases). The germline gives CDR1 LGHDT, CDR2 YNNKEL (reference sequence). The CDR3 loop spans 14 amino acids. V lost 2 bases, J lost 6 bases, and 13 bases lay in between. The CDR3 protein is CASSQQTVYPEAFF. The CDR3 bases are TGTGCCAGCAGCCAACAGACAGTTTACCCTGAAGCTTTCTTT. The entire variable domain, with the rest obtained from reference TRBV3-1 and TRBJ1-1, is as follows: DTAVSQTPKYLVTQMGNDKSIKCEQNLGHDTMYWYKQDSKKFLKIMFSYNNKELIINETVPNRFSPKSPDKAHLNLHINSLELGDSAVYFCASSQQTVYPEAFFGQGTRLTVV.

This clonotype was counted a single time. The rearrangement links TRBV20-1 to TRBJ2-7; 7 bases agree with TRBD1. This CDR3 is 13 amino acids long. Germline V lookup: CDR1 DFQATT, CDR2 SNEGSKA (reference sequence). V trimming: 6 bases; J trimming: 5 bases; junction bases outside the gene matches: 10. The CDR3 nucleotides read TGCAGTGCCCGGAACAGGGGTTGGGACGAGCAGTACTTC. Its translation is CSARNRGWDEQYF.

This clonotype appeared a few times. The V and J genes are TRBV25-1 and TRBJ2-1, with D perhaps matching TRBD1 or TRBD2 (5 bases each). CDR3 length equals 12 residues. V dropped 4 bases and J dropped 7 bases, with 8 bases sitting between them. Per the germline V gene, CDR1 is MGHDK and CDR2 is SYGVNS. Here the CDR3 DNA reads TGTGCCAGCAGTGCTGGGGGTAATGAGCAGTTCTTC. Residues: CASSAGGNEQFF.

The chain carries TRBV29-1 and TRBJ2-3; no firm D call. From germline, CDR1 is SQVTM and CDR2 ANQGSEA. The CDR3 has 11 residues. The V gene lost 6 bases and the J gene lost 5 bases, with 9 bases spanning the gap. The CDR3 DNA sequence: TGCAGCGTGCAGGTCGGAGATACGCAGTATTTT. This encodes CSVQVGDTQYF.

This clonotype was seen a handful of times. V usage is TRBV4-3 and J usage is TRBJ2-3, with D uncertain. Trimming took 0 bases from V and 4 from J, leaving 8 bases between them. Germline-derived CDR1 and CDR2 are LGHNA and YSLEER. The CDR3 is 14 residues long. The CDR3 sequence is CASSQDLGPDTQYF. The CDR3 DNA is TGCGCCAGCAGCCAAGACCTAGGACCAGATACGCAGTATTTT.

This clonotype was detected only a few times. J is TRBJ2-2 and V is TRBV6-2 or TRBV6-3; D gene uncertain. The CDR3 runs 16 residues. CDR1 is MNHEY, CDR2 SVGEGT, per germline. V lost 4 bases and J 1 base, leaving 13 bases between the germline ends. CDR3 sequence (DNA): TGTGCCAGCAGTTCTCCTCTTAGATTGAACACCGGGGAGCTGTTTTTT. Its translation is CASSSPLRLNTGELFF.

V is TRBV7-2 and J is TRBJ2-7; D is perhaps TRBD1 (6 bases). V lost 4 bases, J lost 3 bases, and 10 bases lay in between. CDR3 size: 13 residues. The germline gives CDR1 SGHTA, CDR2 FQGNSA. CDR3 sequence: CASSSGVYYEQYF. The CDR3 region has the DNA TGTGCCAGCAGCTCAGGGGTTTACTACGAGCAGTACTTC. Together with reference TRBV7-2 and TRBJ2-7, the CDR3 gives the full variable domain: GAGVSQSPSNKVTEKGKDVELRCDPISGHTALYWYRQSLGQGLEFLIYFQGNSAPDKSGLPSDRFSAERTGGSVSTLTIQRTQQEDSAVYLCASSSGVYYEQYFGPGTRLTVT.

This clonotype showed up just a few times. V gene TRBV27 combines with J gene TRBJ2-1; TRBD2 might be the D (7 bases). The V and J ends lost 1 base and 0 bases respectively, with 13 bases between them. The CDR3 has 17 residues. Germline-derived CDR1 and CDR2 are MNHEY and SMNVEV (reference sequence). The CDR3 loop is CASSLFGGTNSYNEQFF. CDR3 sequence (DNA): TGTGCCAGCAGTTTATTCGGGGGGACAAACTCCTACAATGAGCAGTTCTTC.

The J gene is TRBJ2-3, the V gene TRBV5-1; tentative D call: TRBD2 (5 bases). This CDR3 has 17 residues. Deletions cut 2 bases from V and 3 bases from J, with 19 bases between. The germline CDR1 and CDR2 sequences are SGHRS and YFSETQ. The CDR3 here is CASSLPLVGEVTDTQYF. Here the CDR3 DNA reads TGCGCCAGCAGCTTACCCTTGGTGGGAGAGGTTACAGATACGCAGTATTTT.

This clonotype was detected a few times. The genes are TRBV4-2 and TRBJ2-3; TRBD1 aligns across 7 bases. In germline, CDR1 is LGHNA, CDR2 YNFKEQ. The CDR3 contains 15 residues. V lost 3 bases and J lost 3; bases outside the gene matches: 6. The CDR3 DNA is TGTGCCAGCAGCCAGAGACAGGGAGTTACAGATACGCAGTATTTT. This sequence encodes CASSQRQGVTDTQYF.

CDR3 sequence: CASIETGQETQYF. As DNA, the CDR3 is TGTGCCAGCATTGAGACAGGGCAAGAGACCCAGTACTTC. The chain recombines TRBV6-1 with TRBJ2-5; TRBD1 agrees at 7 bases. The CDR3 has 13 residues. CDR1 and CDR2 from the germline V gene are MNHNS and SASEGT. Trimming cost V 7 bases and J 2 bases; bases outside gene matches: 4.

This clonotype was detected only a few times. The chain combines TRBV28 with TRBJ2-2; D remains unclear. This CDR3 spans 15 amino acids. V dropped 5 bases and J dropped 1 base, with 11 bases sitting between them. Looked up from germline, CDR1 is MDHEN and CDR2 is SYDVKM. The CDR3 spells CASSTGGWNTGELFF. DNA of the CDR3: TGTGCCAGCAGTACCGGCGGTTGGAACACCGGGGAGCTGTTTTTT.

This clonotype was seen only a few times. V is TRBV12-3 or TRBV12-4 and J is TRBJ1-4; no definite D call. CDR3 size: 13 residues. V was pared by 1 base and J by 8 bases, with 8 bases between. In nucleotides, the CDR3 is TGTGCCAGCAGTTTAGTCCCGGGAGAAAAACTGTTTTTT. Translation gives CASSLVPGEKLFF.

This clonotype was seen a handful of times. The chain has TRBV5-1 and TRBJ2-1, with TRBD2 matching 9 bases. Trimming removed 0 bases from V and 3 bases from J; junction bases left unmatched: 16. CDR1 is SGHRS and CDR2 is YFSETQ in the germline V gene. This CDR3 has 20 residues. CDR3 amino acids: CASSLAGERGGRGLYNEQFF. The CDR3 DNA reads TGCGCCAGCAGCTTGGCGGGGGAGAGGGGCGGGAGGGGACTCTACAATGAGCAGTTCTTC.

The chain employs TRBV20-1 and TRBJ1-1; D is perhaps TRBD1 (6 bases). This CDR3 spans 14 amino acids. The V gene's germline CDR1 is DFQATT and CDR2 SNEGSKA (reference sequence). V gave up 5 bases and J gave up 2 bases, with 15 bases separating them. CDR3 loop: CSAPEGRGNTEAFF. The CDR3 region has the DNA TGCAGTGCTCCTGAGGGCAGGGGTAACACTGAAGCTTTCTTT.

The chain carries TRBV15 and TRBJ2-7, with D tentatively TRBD2 (7 bases). Deletions cut 4 bases from V and 4 bases from J, with 14 bases between. This CDR3 region has 14 residues. Germline V gives CDR1 LNHNV, CDR2 YYDKDF (reference sequence). The CDR3 DNA sequence: TGTGCCACCAGCACCCGGGGAGGGGGTTACGAGCAGTACTTC. Residues: CATSTRGGGYEQYF.

The rearrangement joins TRBV6-2 or TRBV6-3 to TRBJ2-7, with D unclear. V lost 6 bases to trimming and J lost 1 base, with 19 bases between them. In germline, CDR1 is MNHEY, CDR2 SVGEGT. This CDR3 contains 16 residues. CDR3 sequence reads: CASRSPEKGKSYEQYF. The CDR3 nucleotides read TGTGCCAGCAGATCCCCAGAGAAGGGAAAATCCTACGAGCAGTACTTC.

This clonotype has more than one count but fewer than ten. The chain joins TRBV20-1 to TRBJ1-5; D gene unclear. The V and J ends lost 4 bases and 0 bases respectively, with 4 bases between them. CDR3 length: 12 residues. CDR1 and CDR2 from the germline V gene are DFQATT and SNEGSKA (reference sequence). DNA for the CDR3: TGCAGTGCTACAGGTAGCAATCAGCCCCAGCATTTT. It yields the protein CSATGSNQPQHF.

The chain employs TRBV11-2 and TRBJ2-7; the D gene is possibly TRBD1 (5 bases). The CDR3 is made up of 15 amino acids. Germline assignment: CDR1 SGHAT and CDR2 FQNNGV. With 1 base removed from V and 5 bases from J, the gap between germline ends came to 15 bases. The CDR3 bases are TGTGCCAGCAGCTTAGTTCTTAGGGGTAAGGACGAGCAGTACTTC. Amino acid sequence: CASSLVLRGKDEQYF. The full variable domain, completed using reference TRBV11-2 and TRBJ2-7, is EAGVAQSPRYKIIEKRQSVAFWCNPISGHATLYWYQQILGQGPKLLIQFQNNGVVDDSQLPKDRFSAERLKGVDSTLKIQPAKLEDSAVYLCASSLVLRGKDEQYFGPGTRLTVT.

This clonotype was seen a few times. The chain has TRBV7-8 and TRBJ2-1, with 11 bases that match TRBD2. The germline V gene encodes CDR1 SGHVS and CDR2 FQNEAQ. Losses at the gene ends were 3 bases for V and 7 bases for J; bases not matched to a gene: 11. The CDR3 totals 17 residues. The CDR3 nucleotides read TGTGCCAGCAGCTTCCCGACTAGCGGGATTGCGGGGAATGAGCAGTTCTTC. Its translation is CASSFPTSGIAGNEQFF.

The chain couples TRBV15 to TRBJ2-1; 13 bases match TRBD2. V shed 0 bases, J shed 10 bases, and the junction held 6 bases outside the gene matches. The CDR3 is made up of 16 amino acids. Germline CDR1 LNHNV, CDR2 YYDKDF (reference sequence). For the CDR3, the DNA is TGTGCCACCAGCAGAGATCGGGGACTAGCGGGATACGAGCAGTTCTTC. As protein: CATSRDRGLAGYEQFF.

The rearrangement links TRBV29-1 to TRBJ2-5; D is unresolved. The CDR3 runs to 13 residues. V was pared by 7 bases and J by 2 bases, with 14 bases between. Germline V gene lookup returns CDR1 SQVTM and CDR2 ANQGSEA. The DNA for the CDR3 is TGCAGCGCCCTTCTAGATACACAAGAGACCCAGTACTTC. It codes for CSALLDTQETQYF.

The chain couples TRBV20-1 to TRBJ2-5; 10 positions agree with TRBD2. In germline, CDR1 is DFQATT, CDR2 SNEGSKA (reference sequence). The CDR3 runs to 14 residues. V lost 6 bases to trimming and J lost 9 bases; unmatched junction nucleotides: 13. DNA for the CDR3: TGCAGTGCGAAGACTAGGCTAGCGGGGGTGGCCCAGTACTTC. Translated: CSAKTRLAGVAQYF.

CDR3 in DNA: TGTGCCAGCTCACCTACTTTAGCGGGCCCCGCGGAAGGAGAGACCCAGTACTTC. As protein: CASSPTLAGPAEGETQYF. This rearrangement joins TRBV18 to TRBJ2-5, with 7 bases lining up with TRBD2. Germline V gene lookup returns CDR1 KGHSH and CDR2 LQKENI. This CDR3 contains 18 residues. The J segment lost 4 bases and the V segment lost 3 bases, leaving 17 bases of the junction unmatched.

This rearrangement joins TRBV5-1 to TRBJ2-7, with D possibly TRBD1 on 6 matching bases. There are 13 residues in the CDR3. Trimming cost V 6 bases and J 5 bases, with 15 bases left between them. CDR1 and CDR2 (germline): SGHRS, YFSETQ. The CDR3 reads CASTLGGQNEQYF. Here the CDR3 DNA reads TGCGCCAGCACCTTAGGGGGACAAAACGAGCAGTACTTC.

The genes are TRBV7-8 and TRBJ2-1; D is ambiguous. The CDR3 sequence is 15 residues long. The germline CDR1 and CDR2 sequences are SGHVS and FQNEAQ. Trimming stripped 5 bases from V and 2 bases from J, with 13 bases between. CDR3 in amino acids: CASSPRLLPYNEQFF. In DNA, the CDR3 is TGTGCCAGCAGCCCTCGACTCCTGCCCTACAATGAGCAGTTCTTC.

This clonotype was detected only a few times. V is TRBV7-6 and J is TRBJ2-3; D remains ambiguous. Trimming stripped 2 bases from V and 4 bases from J, with 16 bases between. The CDR3 spans 16 residues. Per the germline V gene, CDR1 is SGHVS and CDR2 is FNYEAQ. CDR3 in amino acids: CASSLSGGLGPDTQYF. The CDR3 DNA follows: TGTGCCAGCAGCTTATCAGGCGGATTAGGCCCAGATACGCAGTATTTT.

This rearrangement joins TRBV19 to TRBJ2-5, with D perhaps assigned TRBD1 or TRBD2 (6 bases each). The CDR3 consists of 13 residues. Germline V gene sequence: CDR1 LNHDA, CDR2 SQIVND (reference sequence). The V gene lost 3 bases and the J gene lost 5 bases, with 10 bases spanning the gap. CDR3 loop: CASSIQGGETQYF. The CDR3 DNA follows: TGTGCCAGTAGTATTCAAGGGGGGGAGACCCAGTACTTC.